These 19 T cell receptor beta chains were all obtained from the same sample, sequenced in a study of graft-versus-host responses after intestinal transplantation. Produced via immunoSEQ multiplex PCR; TCRdb's table is partial and in-frame only. The repertoire consists of some 13,000 clones, with over 35% occurring once and the leading ten covering approximately 2.2%. Stimulators, around 200,000 irradiated and violet-dye-labeled cells, were plated with around 200,000 CFSE-labeled responder cells. The sample consisted of alloreactive CD8+ T cells from a mixed lymphocyte reaction culture, taken before intestinal transplant. The subset denotes: CFSE-low proliferating T cells sorted from roughly six-day pre-transplant mixed lymphocyte reaction (GvH or HvG direction). All receptors come from a human patient who received an intestinal transplant.

In this sample, this clone turned up a few times. The chain employs TRBV27 and TRBJ2-1; D is undetermined. The CDR3 extends over 13 amino acids. The V end was cut by 6 bases, the J end by 6 bases, with 12 bases between. In germline, CDR1 is MNHEY, CDR2 SMNVEV (reference sequence). The CDR3 nucleotides are TGTGCCAGCAGCTGGGGAATAGCCAATGAGCAGTTCTTC. Residues: CASSWGIANEQFF.

The CDR3 DNA reads as TGCGCCAGCAGCCAAGAGAGGAAAGGGACCACTGAAGCTTTCTTT. Protein: CASSQERKGTTEAFF. The chain couples TRBV4-1 to TRBJ1-1; TRBD1 is a possible D gene (5 bases). The germline V gene has CDR1 MGHRA and CDR2 YSYEKL. V gave up 0 bases and J gave up 4 bases, with 12 bases separating them. CDR3 length: 15 amino acids.

The chain recombines TRBV7-3 with TRBJ2-3; D may match TRBD1 or TRBD2 (5 bases each). The CDR3 length is 16 residues. CDR1 and CDR2 from the germline V gene are SGHTA and FQGTGA. V was clipped by 5 bases and J by 5 bases, with 20 bases between them. DNA for the CDR3: TGTGCCAGCAGCCCCTTACTAGATCCTAGGGGAGATACGCAGTATTTT. Translating it yields CASSPLLDPRGDTQYF.

This clone occurred a few times. This sequence joins TRBV11-3 and TRBJ2-1, with 11 bases matching TRBD1. In germline, CDR1 is SGHNT, CDR2 YENEEA. J was trimmed by 10 bases and V by 3 bases; bases with no gene match: 5. This CDR3 is 14 amino acids long. CDR3 in DNA: TGTGCCAGCAGCTTCGGGACAGGGGGATACGAGCAGTTCTTC. It codes for CASSFGTGGYEQFF.

This clone was picked up a small number of times. Here the CDR3 DNA reads TGTGCCAGCAGCCAAGGGACAGGGAGGCAGCCCCAGCATTTT. Residues: CASSQGTGRQPQHF. The chain links TRBV5-5 to TRBJ1-5; 9 nucleotides agree with TRBD1. V dropped 4 bases and J dropped 7; count of bases not matched to a gene: 6. The CDR3 has 14 amino acids. Germline-derived CDR1 and CDR2 are SGHKS and YYEKEE (reference sequence).

The rearrangement uses TRBV30 and TRBJ2-3, with 9 nucleotides matching TRBD2. This CDR3 comprises 16 residues. The V gene end was trimmed by 4 bases and the J gene end by 4 bases; junction bases not matched to a gene: 12. Per germline, CDR1 GTSNPN and CDR2 SVGIG (reference sequence). The CDR3 is CAWTVSGLAGSDTQYF. The DNA for the CDR3 is TGTGCCTGGACCGTAAGCGGGCTAGCGGGGTCAGATACGCAGTATTTT.

This clone occurred a few times. V is TRBV30 and J is TRBJ1-1; D gene unclear. Trimming pared 2 bases from V and 1 base from J, leaving 11 bases between. The CDR3 sequence is 14 residues long. Germline V gene lookup returns CDR1 GTSNPN and CDR2 SVGIG (reference sequence). This CDR3 reads CAWSPGRGNTEAFF. As DNA, the CDR3 is TGTGCCTGGAGTCCGGGCCGGGGGAACACTGAAGCTTTCTTT.

This clone was seen only a few times. The V call is TRBV5-1, the J call TRBJ2-7, with D tentatively TRBD1 (5 bases). V lost 0 bases to trimming and J lost 3 bases, with 10 bases between them. There are 14 residues in the CDR3. From germline, CDR1 is SGHRS and CDR2 YFSETQ. CDR3 sequence reads: CASSLGSGHYEQYF. CDR3 sequence (DNA): TGCGCCAGCAGCTTGGGGAGTGGACACTACGAGCAGTACTTC.

This clone was counted a few times. At one end the junction does not follow the germline gene, possibly because of a read error. V and J are TRBV4-1 and TRBJ1-1; D is undetermined. CDR1 and CDR2 (germline): MGHRA, YSYEKL. The CDR3 extends over 13 amino acids. The CDR3 region is CASSPGLNTEAFF. The CDR3 nucleotides read TGTGCCAGCAGCCCAGGCCTCAACACTGAAGCTTTCTTT.

The chain combines TRBV9 with TRBJ1-2; D not resolved. This CDR3 is 14 amino acids long. Germline loops: CDR1 SGDLS, CDR2 YYNGEE. Trimming left V 0 bases short and J 8 bases short, with 14 bases between. The CDR3 loop is CASSVGSRAGGYTF. CDR3 bases: TGTGCCAGCAGCGTAGGGTCGAGGGCTGGGGGCTACACCTTC.

CDR3 sequence: CATGRATSTDTQYF. CDR3 nucleotides: TGTGCCACGGGCCGGGCTACAAGCACAGATACGCAGTATTTT. The chain links TRBV6-6 to TRBJ2-3; no clear D. The germline gives CDR1 MNHNY, CDR2 SVGAGI (reference sequence). Trimming took off 10 bases at V and 0 bases at J, with 14 bases between the two ends. The CDR3 length is 14 residues.

The V and J genes are TRBV7-9 and TRBJ1-2; TRBD1 matches 7 bases. Germline CDR1 is SEHNR and CDR2 is FQNEAQ (reference sequence). With 4 bases clipped from V and 3 bases from J, the junction kept 8 bases outside the gene matches. The CDR3 is made up of 15 amino acids. The CDR3: CASSSDLTGYYGYTF. The CDR3 coding sequence is TGTGCCAGCAGCTCCGACTTGACAGGGTACTATGGCTACACCTTC.

The CDR3 nucleotides read TGTGCCAGCAGCTTAACCGGGGAGCTGTTTTTT. Its protein is CASSLTGELFF. V is TRBV7-7 and J is TRBJ2-2; unclear D gene. The CDR3 has 11 amino acids. CDR1 SSHAT and CDR2 FNYEAQ come from the germline V gene (reference sequence). The V end was cut by 2 bases, the J end by 5 bases, with 0 bases between. Supplemented by reference TRBV7-7 and TRBJ2-2, the full variable domain reads GAGVSQSPRYKVTKRGQDVTLRCDPISSHATLYWYQQALGQGPEFLTYFNYEAQPDKSGLPSDRFSAERPEGSISTLTIQRTEQRDSAMYRCASSLTGELFFGEGSRLTVL.

This rearrangement joins TRBV19 to TRBJ2-1; TRBD2 aligns across 9 bases. Trimming removed 7 bases from V and 0 bases from J; junction bases left unmatched: 4. CDR1 LNHDA and CDR2 SQIVND come from the germline V gene (reference sequence). CDR3 length: 15 amino acids. This chain's CDR3 is CASKKRGVSYNEQFF. In nucleotides, the CDR3 is TGTGCCAGTAAAAAGCGGGGGGTCTCCTACAATGAGCAGTTCTTC.

This chain joins TRBV12-5 and TRBJ1-5, with D maybe TRBD1 (5 bases). This CDR3 has 14 amino acids. Germline lookup yields CDR1 LGHNT and CDR2 FRNRAP. Trimming took 3 bases from V and 7 from J, leaving 13 bases between them. The CDR3 DNA reads TGTGCTAGTGGTTTTGGGGGGTTTGGCCAGCCCCAGCATTTT. As protein: CASGFGGFGQPQHF. The whole variable domain, remainder taken from reference TRBV12-5 and TRBJ1-5, is DARVTQTPRHKVTEMGQEVTMRCQPILGHNTVFWYRQTMMQGLELLAYFRNRAPLDDSGMPKDRFSAEMPDATLATLKIQPSEPRDSAVYFCASGFGGFGQPQHFGDGTRLSIL.

The V gene is TRBV11-3, the J gene TRBJ2-7; possibly TRBD1 for D (6 bases). CDR3 length equals 14 residues. Germline CDR1 SGHNT, CDR2 YENEEA. The V and J ends lost 1 base and 4 bases respectively, with 11 bases between them. The CDR3 region has the DNA TGTGCCAGCAGCTTAGGGGGGCCTCTATACGAGCAGTACTTC. This translates into CASSLGGPLYEQYF.

The gene calls are TRBV9 and TRBJ1-5; unclear D gene. Between the trimmed V and J ends, which lost 0 bases and 2 bases, there was a span of 15 bases. This CDR3 spans 17 amino acids. Per the germline V gene, CDR1 is SGDLS and CDR2 is YYNGEE. For the CDR3, the DNA is TGTGCCAGCAGCGTAGCACCGCGCGGCCGGCGCAATCAGCCCCAGCATTTT. This gives the protein CASSVAPRGRRNQPQHF.

V gene TRBV5-1 combines with J gene TRBJ2-1; D is possibly TRBD2 (7 bases). This CDR3 contains 14 residues. With 4 bases removed from V and 7 bases from J, the gap between germline ends came to 15 bases. Germline V gene sequence: CDR1 SGHRS, CDR2 YFSETQ. CDR3 sequence (DNA): TGCGCCAGCAGCGGAAGGGGGGGGATTAATGAGCAGTTCTTC. It translates to CASSGRGGINEQFF.

This clone showed up just a few times. The chain carries TRBV7-9 and TRBJ2-3, with unresolved D. Germline CDR1 is SEHNR and CDR2 is FQNEAQ (reference sequence). Trimming took 4 bases from V and 3 from J, leaving 17 bases between them. The CDR3 length is 16 residues. In DNA form, the CDR3 reads TGTGCCAGCAGCTCAGCTGTGGGCGTGATGACAGATACGCAGTATTTT. Protein: CASSSAVGVMTDTQYF.